The text below deals with one TCR beta chain. The antigen is not known. The entry originates in a study of OX40 agonist ivuxolimab in advanced cancers. Points from the study as a whole: Averaging showed that CD8+ T cells had more expanded clones than CD4+ did. The authors also found low normalized T-cell clonal expansion in some nonresponders.

Profiled with immunoSEQ multiplex PCR; TCRdb holds only in-frame clones, not every one. The table lists tens of thousands of clones, about 88% of them singletons. In germline, CDR1 is KGHSH, CDR2 LQKENI. J gave up 4 bases and V 5 bases, and 3 bases lay outside the gene matches. The CDR3 runs to 14 residues. The genes are TRBV18 and TRBJ2-1; 9 bases agree with TRBD2. The sequence was obtained from an adult with an advanced solid tumor such as melanoma, head and neck, liver or kidney cancer. The sample was CD4+ or CD8+ T cells sorted from blood, taken in a trial of the OX40 agonist ivuxolimab. The CDR3 coding sequence is TGTGCCAGCTCAAGACTAGCGGCATACAATGAGCAGTTCTTC. Its protein product is CASSRLAAYNEQFF.